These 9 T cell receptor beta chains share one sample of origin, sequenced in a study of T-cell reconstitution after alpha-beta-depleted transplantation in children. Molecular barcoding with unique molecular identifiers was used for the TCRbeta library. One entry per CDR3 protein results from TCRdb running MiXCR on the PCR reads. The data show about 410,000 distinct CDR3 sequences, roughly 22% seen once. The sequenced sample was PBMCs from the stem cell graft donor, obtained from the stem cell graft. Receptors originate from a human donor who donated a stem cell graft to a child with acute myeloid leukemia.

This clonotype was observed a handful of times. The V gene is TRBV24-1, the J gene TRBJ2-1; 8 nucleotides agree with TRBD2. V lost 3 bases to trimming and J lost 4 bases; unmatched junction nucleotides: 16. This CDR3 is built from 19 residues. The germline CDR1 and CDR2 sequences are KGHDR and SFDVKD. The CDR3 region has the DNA TGTGCCACCAGTGATCTCCCCGGGGGGAGTAGCGGGATTTACAATGAGCAGTTCTTC. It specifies CATSDLPGGSSGIYNEQFF.

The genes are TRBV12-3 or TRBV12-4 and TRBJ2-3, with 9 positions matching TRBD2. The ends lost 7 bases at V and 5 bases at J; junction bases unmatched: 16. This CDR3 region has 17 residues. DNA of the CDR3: TGTGCCAGCACCCCCTTTAGCGGGAGATTTAGTGAAGATACGCAGTATTTT. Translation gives CASTPFSGRFSEDTQYF.

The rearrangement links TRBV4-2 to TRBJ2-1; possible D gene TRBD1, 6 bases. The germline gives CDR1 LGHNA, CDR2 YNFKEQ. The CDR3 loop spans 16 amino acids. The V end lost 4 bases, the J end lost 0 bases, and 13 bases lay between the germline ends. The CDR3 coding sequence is TGTGCCAGCAGCCGTGAGGGGGAGAGCTCCTACAATGAGCAGTTCTTC. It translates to CASSREGESSYNEQFF.

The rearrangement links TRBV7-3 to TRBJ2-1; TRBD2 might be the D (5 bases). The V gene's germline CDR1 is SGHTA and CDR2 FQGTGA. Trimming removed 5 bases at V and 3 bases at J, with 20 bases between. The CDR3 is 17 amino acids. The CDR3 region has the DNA TGTGCCAGCAGCCAGACCTCCTTATCGGGAAGCTACAATGAGCAGTTCTTC. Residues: CASSQTSLSGSYNEQFF.

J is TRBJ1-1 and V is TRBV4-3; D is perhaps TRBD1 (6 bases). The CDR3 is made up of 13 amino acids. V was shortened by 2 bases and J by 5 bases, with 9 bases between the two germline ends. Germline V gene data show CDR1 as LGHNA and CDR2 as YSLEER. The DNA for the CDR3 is TGCGCCAGCAGCCAAAGGGGGGTGACTGAAGCTTTCTTT. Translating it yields CASSQRGVTEAFF.

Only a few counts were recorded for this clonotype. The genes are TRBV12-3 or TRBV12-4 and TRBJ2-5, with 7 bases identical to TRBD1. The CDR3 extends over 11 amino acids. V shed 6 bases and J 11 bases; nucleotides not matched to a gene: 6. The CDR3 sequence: CASSVDRAQYF. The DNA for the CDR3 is TGTGCCAGCAGCGTAGACAGGGCTCAGTACTTC.

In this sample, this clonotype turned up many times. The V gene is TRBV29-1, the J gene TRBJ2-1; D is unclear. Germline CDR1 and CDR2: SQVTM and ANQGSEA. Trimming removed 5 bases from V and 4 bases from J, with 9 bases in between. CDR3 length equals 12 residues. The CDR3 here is CSVRADYNEQFF. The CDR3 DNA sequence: TGCAGCGTTCGGGCAGATTACAATGAGCAGTTCTTC.

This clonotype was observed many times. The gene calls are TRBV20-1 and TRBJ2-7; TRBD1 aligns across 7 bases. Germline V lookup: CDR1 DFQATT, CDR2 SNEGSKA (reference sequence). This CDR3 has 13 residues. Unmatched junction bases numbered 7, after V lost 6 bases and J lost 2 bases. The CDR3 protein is CSARGTATYEQYF. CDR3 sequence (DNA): TGCAGTGCCAGGGGGACAGCCACCTACGAGCAGTACTTC.

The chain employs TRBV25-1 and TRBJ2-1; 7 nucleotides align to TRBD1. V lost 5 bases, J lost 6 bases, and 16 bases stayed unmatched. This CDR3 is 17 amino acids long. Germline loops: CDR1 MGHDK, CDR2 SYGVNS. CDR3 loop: CASSSPGGTSWGNEQFF. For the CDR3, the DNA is TGTGCCAGCAGTAGCCCAGGGGGAACCTCCTGGGGCAATGAGCAGTTCTTC. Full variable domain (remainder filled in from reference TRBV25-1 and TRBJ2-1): EADIYQTPRYLVIGTGKKITLECSQTMGHDKMYWYQQDPGMELHLIHYSYGVNSTEKGDLSSESTVSRIRTEHFPLTLESARPSHTSQYLCASSSPGGTSWGNEQFFGPGTRLTVL.